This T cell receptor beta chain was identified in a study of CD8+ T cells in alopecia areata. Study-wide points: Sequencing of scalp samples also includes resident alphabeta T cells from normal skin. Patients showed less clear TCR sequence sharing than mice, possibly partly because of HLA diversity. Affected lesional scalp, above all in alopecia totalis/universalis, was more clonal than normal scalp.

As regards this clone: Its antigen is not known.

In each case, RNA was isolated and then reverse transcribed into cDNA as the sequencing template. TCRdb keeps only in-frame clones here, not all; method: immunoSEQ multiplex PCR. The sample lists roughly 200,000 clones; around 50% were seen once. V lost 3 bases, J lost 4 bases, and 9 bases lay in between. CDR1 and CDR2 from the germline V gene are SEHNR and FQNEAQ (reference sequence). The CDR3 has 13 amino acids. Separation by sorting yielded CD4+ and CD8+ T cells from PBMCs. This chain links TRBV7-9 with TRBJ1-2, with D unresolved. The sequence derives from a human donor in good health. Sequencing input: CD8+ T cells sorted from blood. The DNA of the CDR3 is TGTGCCAGCAGCTTGGTATCCGCCTATGGCTACACCTTC. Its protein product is CASSLVSAYGYTF.